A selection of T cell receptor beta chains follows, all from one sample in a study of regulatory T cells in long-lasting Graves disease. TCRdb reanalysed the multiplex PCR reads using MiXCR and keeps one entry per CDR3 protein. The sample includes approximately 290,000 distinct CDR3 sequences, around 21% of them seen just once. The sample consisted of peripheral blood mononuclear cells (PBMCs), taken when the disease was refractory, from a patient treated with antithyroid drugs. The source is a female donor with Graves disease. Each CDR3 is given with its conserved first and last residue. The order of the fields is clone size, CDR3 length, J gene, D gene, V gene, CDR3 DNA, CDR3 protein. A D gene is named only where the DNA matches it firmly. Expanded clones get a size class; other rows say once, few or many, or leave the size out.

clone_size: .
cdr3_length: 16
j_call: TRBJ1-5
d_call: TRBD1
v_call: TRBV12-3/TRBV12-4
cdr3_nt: TGTGCCAGCAGTTTAAGGGCAGGGGGCAGCAATCAGCCCCAGCATTTT
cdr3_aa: CASSLRAGGSNQPQHF

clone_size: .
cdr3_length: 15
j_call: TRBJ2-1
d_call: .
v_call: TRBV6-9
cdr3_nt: TGTGCCAGCAGTTACAGGGCGGGCCCCCCTCCGAGGCAGTTCTTC
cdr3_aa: CASSYRAGPPPRQFF

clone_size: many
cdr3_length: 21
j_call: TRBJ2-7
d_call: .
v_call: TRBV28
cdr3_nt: TGTGCCAGCAGGGGGGATAGAGGGACAGGGTCGGTCTCGGGACTAGTCTACGAGCAGTACTTC
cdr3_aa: CASRGDRGTGSVSGLVYEQYF

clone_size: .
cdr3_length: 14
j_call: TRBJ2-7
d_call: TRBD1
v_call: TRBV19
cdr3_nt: TGTGCCAGTAGCGGGACAGGGGGTTACTACGAGCAGTACTTC
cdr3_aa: CASSGTGGYYEQYF

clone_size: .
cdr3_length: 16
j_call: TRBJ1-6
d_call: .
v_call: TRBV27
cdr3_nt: TGTGCCAGCAGTTTAGCGGGGACACTTTATAATTCACCCCTCCACTTT
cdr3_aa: CASSLAGTLYNSPLHF

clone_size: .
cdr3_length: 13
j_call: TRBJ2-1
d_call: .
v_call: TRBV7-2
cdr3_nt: TGTGCCAGCAGCTCCCCTAGGTACAATGAGCAGTTCTTC
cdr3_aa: CASSSPRYNEQFF

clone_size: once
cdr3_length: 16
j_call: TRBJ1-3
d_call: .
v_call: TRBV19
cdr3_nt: TGTGCCAGTAGAATGCATGTCGCCGGCTCTGGAAACACCATATATTTT
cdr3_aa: CASRMHVAGSGNTIYF

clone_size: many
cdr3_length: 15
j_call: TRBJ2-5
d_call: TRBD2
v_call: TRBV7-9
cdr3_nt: TGTGCCAGCAGCTCATTAGCGGGAGGAGGCGAGACCCAGTACTTC
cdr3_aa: CASSSLAGGGETQYF

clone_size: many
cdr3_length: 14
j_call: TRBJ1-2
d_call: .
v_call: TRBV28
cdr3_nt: TGTGCCAGCACCGTTGGGGTCGGGGGCACGGGCTACACCTTC
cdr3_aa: CASTVGVGGTGYTF

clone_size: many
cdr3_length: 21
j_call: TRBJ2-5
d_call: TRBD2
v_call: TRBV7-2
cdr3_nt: TGTGCCAGCAGCAGTCCTGGGACTAGCGGGAGAGTAGGATTTCTTGATGAGACCCAGTACTTC
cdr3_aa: CASSSPGTSGRVGFLDETQYF

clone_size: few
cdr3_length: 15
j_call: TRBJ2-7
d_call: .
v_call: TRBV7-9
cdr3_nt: TGTGCCAGCAGCCCCAGCGGAGCTAACTCCTACGAGCAGTACTTC
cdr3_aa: CASSPSGANSYEQYF

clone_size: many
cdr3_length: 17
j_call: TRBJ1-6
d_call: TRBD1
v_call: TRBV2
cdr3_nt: TGTGCCAGCTCCCACCTTACAGGGGACTCCTATAATTCACCCCTCCACTTT
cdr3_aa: CASSHLTGDSYNSPLHF

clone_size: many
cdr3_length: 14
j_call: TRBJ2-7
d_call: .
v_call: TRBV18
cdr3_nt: TGCGCCAGCAGCCCGCGGGGGCCTTCCTACGAGCAGTACTTC
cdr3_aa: CASSPRGPSYEQYF

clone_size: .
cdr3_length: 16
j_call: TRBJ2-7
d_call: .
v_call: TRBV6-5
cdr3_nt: TGTGCCAGCAGTTATACTTTGGCCGGGGGGCCCTACGAGCAGTACTTC
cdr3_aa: CASSYTLAGGPYEQYF

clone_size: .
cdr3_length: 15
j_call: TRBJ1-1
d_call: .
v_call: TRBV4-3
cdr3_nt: TGCGCCAGCAGCCAAACGATTGAAGTGGGAACTGAAGCTTTCTTT
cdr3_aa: CASSQTIEVGTEAFF

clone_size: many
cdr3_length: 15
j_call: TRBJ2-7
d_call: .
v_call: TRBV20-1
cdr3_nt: TGCAGTGCTGACCGCAGTGGGCAGGGGCTGGGCGAGCAGTACTTC
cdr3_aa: CSADRSGQGLGEQYF

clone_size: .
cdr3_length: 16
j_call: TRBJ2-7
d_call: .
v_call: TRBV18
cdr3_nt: TGTGCCAGCCCACCACGAGGCGCGGACGGTACCTACGAGCAGTACTTC
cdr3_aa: CASPPRGADGTYEQYF

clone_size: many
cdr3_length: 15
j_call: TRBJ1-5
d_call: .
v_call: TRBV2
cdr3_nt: TGTGCCAGCAGTGATCGGACAGTGGGCAATCAGCCCCAGCATTTT
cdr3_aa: CASSDRTVGNQPQHF

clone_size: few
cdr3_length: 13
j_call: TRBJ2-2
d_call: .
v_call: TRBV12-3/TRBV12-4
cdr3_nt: TGTGCCAGCAGTTTCCAGGCTATTGGGGAGCTGTTTTTT
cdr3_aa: CASSFQAIGELFF

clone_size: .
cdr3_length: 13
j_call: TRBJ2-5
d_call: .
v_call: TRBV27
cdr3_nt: TGTGCCAGCAGTTTTCACAGGGAGGAGACCCAGTACTTC
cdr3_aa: CASSFHREETQYF

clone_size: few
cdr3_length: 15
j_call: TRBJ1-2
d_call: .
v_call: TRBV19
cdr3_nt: TGTGCCAGTAGTATATTCGGGGGATTGAACTATGGCTACACCTTC
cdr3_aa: CASSIFGGLNYGYTF

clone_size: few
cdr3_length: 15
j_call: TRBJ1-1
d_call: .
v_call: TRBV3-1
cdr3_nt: TGTGCCAGCAGCCATAAGGGGGTAGAGGACACTAAAGCTTTCTTT
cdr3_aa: CASSHKGVEDTKAFF

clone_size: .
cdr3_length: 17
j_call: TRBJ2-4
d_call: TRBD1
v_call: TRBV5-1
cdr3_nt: TGCGCCAGCAGCCCCGGGACAGTAAACCAAGCCAAAAACATTCAGTACTTC
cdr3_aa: CASSPGTVNQAKNIQYF

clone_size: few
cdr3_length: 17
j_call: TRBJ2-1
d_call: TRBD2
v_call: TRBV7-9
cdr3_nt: TGTGCCAGCAGCCTAGGACCTACTAGCGACTTCTACAATGAGCAGTTCTTC
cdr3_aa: CASSLGPTSDFYNEQFF

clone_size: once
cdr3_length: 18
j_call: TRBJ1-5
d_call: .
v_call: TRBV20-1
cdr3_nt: TGCAGTGCTAGGGCAGTTTCGGACAGCTTTTATAGCAATCAGCCCCAGCATTTT
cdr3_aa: CSARAVSDSFYSNQPQHF

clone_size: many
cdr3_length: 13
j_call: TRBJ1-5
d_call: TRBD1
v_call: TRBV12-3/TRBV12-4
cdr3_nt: TGTGCCAGCAGCCGACAGGGTAATCAGCCCCAGCATTTT
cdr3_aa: CASSRQGNQPQHF

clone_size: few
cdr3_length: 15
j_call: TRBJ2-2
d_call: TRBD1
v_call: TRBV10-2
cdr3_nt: TGCGCCAGCATCTCGGGACAGAGCAACACCGGGGAGCTGTTTTTT
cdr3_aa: CASISGQSNTGELFF

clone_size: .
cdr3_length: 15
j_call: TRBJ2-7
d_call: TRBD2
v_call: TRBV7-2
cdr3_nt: TGTGCCAGCAGCTCTAGCGGGGCGAGCTCCTACGAGCAGTACTTC
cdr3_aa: CASSSSGASSYEQYF

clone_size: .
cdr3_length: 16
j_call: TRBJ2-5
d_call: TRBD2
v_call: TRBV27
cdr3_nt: TGTGCCAGCAGCCTATCCGAACTAGCGGGAGAGGAGACCCAGTACTTC
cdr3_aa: CASSLSELAGEETQYF

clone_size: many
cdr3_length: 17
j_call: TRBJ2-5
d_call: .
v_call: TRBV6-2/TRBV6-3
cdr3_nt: TGTGCCAGCAGTTACTGGAGACCCACGAAATCAAGAGAGACCCAGTACTTC
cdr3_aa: CASSYWRPTKSRETQYF

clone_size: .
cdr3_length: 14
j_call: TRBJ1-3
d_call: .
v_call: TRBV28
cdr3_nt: TGTGCCAGCAGAATAAGGGGGTCTGGAAACACCATATATTTT
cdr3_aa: CASRIRGSGNTIYF